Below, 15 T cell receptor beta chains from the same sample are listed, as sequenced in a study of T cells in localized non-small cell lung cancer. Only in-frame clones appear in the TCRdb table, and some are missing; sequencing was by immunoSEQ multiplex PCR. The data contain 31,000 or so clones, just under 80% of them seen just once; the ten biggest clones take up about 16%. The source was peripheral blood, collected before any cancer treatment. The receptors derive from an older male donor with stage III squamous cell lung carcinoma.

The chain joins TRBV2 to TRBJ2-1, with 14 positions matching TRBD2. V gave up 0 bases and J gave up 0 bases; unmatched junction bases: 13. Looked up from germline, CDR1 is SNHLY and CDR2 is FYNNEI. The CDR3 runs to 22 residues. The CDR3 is CASSEAGVPGLAGEFSYNEQFF. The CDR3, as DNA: TGTGCCAGCAGTGAAGCGGGGGTACCGGGACTAGCGGGAGAGTTCTCCTACAATGAGCAGTTCTTC.

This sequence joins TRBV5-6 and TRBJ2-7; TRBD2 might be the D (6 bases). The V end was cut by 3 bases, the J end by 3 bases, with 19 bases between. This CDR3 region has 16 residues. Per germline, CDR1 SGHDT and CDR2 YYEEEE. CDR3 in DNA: TGTGCCAGCAGCTCCGACGGTGGGGGGACCCTCTACGAGCAGTACTTC. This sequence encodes CASSSDGGGTLYEQYF.

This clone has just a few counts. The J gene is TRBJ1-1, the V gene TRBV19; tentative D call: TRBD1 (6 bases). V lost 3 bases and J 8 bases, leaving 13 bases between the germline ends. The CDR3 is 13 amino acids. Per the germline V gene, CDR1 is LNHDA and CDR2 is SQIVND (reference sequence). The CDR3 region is CASSMGAGREAFF. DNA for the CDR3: TGTGCCAGTAGTATGGGGGCGGGACGCGAAGCTTTCTTT.

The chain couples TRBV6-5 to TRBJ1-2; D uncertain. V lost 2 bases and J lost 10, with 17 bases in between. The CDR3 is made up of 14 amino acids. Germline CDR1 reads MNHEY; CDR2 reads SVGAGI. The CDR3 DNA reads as TGTGCCAGCAGTTACACTTCCGGAACCGCGACCTACACCTTC. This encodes CASSYTSGTATYTF.

CDR3: CASSPEPTGELFF. CDR3 DNA sequence: TGTGCCAGCAGCCCCGAGCCCACCGGGGAGCTGTTTTTT. The rearrangement links TRBV14 to TRBJ2-2; D uncertain. V lost 4 bases and J lost 4, with 7 bases in between. Germline-derived CDR1 and CDR2 are SGHDN and FVKESK. This CDR3 is built from 13 residues.

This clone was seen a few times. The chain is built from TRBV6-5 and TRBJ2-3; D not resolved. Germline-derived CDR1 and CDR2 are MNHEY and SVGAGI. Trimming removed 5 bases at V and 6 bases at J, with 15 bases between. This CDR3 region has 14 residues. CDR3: CASSIRRESDTQYF. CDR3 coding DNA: TGTGCCAGCAGTATCCGTAGGGAATCGGATACGCAGTATTTT.

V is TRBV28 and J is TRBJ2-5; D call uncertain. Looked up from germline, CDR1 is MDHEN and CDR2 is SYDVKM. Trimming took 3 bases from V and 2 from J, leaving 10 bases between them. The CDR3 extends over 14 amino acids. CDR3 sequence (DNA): TGTGCCAGCAGTTTGTATACAGAACAAGAGACCCAGTACTTC. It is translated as CASSLYTEQETQYF.

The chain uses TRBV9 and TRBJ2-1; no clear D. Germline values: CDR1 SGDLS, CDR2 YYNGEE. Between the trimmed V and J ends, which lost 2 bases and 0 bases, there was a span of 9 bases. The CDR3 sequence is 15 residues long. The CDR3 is CASSVLVSSYNEQFF. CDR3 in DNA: TGTGCCAGCAGCGTTCTAGTCAGCTCCTACAATGAGCAGTTCTTC.

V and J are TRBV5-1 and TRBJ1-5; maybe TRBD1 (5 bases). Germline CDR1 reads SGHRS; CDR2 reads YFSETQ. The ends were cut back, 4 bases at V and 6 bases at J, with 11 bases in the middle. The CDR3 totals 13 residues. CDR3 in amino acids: CASSITGGQPQHF. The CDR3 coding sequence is TGCGCCAGCAGCATAACAGGTGGTCAGCCCCAGCATTTT.

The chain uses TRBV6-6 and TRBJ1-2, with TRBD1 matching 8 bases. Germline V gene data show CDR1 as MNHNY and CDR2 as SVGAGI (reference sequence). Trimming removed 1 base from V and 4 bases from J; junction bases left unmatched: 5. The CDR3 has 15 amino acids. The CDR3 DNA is TGTGCCAGCAGTTACTTAGGACAGGGCTCCTATGGCTACACCTTC. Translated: CASSYLGQGSYGYTF.

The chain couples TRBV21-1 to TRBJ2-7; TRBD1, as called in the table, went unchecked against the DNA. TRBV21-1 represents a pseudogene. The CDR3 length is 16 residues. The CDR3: CASSKRWGTESYEQYF. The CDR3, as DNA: TGTGCCAGCAGCAAAAGATGGGGGACAGAATCCTACGAGCAGTACTTC.

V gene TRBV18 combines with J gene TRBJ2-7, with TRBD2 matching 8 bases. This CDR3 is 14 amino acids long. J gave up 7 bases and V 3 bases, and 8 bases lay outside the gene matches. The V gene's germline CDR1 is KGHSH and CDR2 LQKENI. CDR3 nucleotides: TGTGCCAGCTCACCTTCAGGTCGGGGGGGTGAGCAGTACTTC. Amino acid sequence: CASSPSGRGGEQYF.

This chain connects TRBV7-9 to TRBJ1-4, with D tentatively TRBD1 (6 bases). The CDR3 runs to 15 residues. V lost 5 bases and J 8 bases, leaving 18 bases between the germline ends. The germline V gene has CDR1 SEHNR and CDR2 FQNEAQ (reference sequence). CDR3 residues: CASSPRGASGEKLFF. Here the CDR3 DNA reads TGTGCCAGCAGCCCCCGGGGGGCCTCGGGGGAAAAACTGTTTTTT.

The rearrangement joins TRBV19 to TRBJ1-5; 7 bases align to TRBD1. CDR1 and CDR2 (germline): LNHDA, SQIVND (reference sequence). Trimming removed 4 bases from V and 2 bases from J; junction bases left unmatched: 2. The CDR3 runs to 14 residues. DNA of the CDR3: TGTGCCAGTAGTACCACAGGGGGCAATCAGCCCCAGCATTTT. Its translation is CASSTTGGNQPQHF.

The CDR3 spells CASSIGRGGVAKNIQYF. CDR3 sequence (DNA): TGTGCCAGTAGTATAGGAAGGGGCGGAGTAGCCAAAAACATTCAGTACTTC. The chain couples TRBV19 to TRBJ2-4, with D perhaps TRBD1 (5 bases). Trimming took 1 base from V and 0 from J, leaving 13 bases between them. Germline CDR1 LNHDA, CDR2 SQIVND (reference sequence). This CDR3 spans 17 amino acids.